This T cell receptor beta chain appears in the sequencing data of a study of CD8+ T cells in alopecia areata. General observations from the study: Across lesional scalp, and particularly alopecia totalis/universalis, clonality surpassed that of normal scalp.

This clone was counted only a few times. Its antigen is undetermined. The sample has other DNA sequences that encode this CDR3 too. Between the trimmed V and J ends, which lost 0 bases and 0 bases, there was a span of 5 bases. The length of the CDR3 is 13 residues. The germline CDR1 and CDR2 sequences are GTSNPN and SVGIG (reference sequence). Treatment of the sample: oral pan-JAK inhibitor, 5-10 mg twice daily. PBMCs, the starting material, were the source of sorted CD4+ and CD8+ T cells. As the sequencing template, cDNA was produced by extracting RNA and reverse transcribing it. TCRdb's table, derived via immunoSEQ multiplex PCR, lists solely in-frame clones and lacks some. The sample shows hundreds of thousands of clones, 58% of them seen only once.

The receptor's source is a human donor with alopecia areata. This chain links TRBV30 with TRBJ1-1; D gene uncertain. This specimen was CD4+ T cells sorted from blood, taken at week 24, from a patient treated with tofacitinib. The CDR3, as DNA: TGTGCCTGGAGTGTGGGTCTGAACACTGAAGCTTTCTTT. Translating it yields CAWSVGLNTEAFF.